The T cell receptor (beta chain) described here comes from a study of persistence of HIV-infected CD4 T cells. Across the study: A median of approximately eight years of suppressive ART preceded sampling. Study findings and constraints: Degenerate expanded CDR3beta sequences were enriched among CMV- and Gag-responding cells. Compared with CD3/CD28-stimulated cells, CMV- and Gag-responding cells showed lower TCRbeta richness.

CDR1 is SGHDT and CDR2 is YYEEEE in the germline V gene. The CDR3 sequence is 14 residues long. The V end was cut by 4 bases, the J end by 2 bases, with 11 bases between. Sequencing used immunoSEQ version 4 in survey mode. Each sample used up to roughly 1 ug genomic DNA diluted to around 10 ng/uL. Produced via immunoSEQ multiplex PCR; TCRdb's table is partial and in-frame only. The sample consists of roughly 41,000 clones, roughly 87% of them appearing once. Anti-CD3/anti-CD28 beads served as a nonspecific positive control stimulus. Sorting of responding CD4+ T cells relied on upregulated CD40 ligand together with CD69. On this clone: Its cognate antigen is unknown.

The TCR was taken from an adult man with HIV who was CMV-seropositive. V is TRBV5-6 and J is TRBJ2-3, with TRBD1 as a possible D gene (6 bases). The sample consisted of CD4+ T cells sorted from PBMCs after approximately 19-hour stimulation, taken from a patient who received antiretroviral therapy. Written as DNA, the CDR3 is TGTGCCAGCAGCCGGGACATATTCACAGATACGCAGTATTTT. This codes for CASSRDIFTDTQYF.